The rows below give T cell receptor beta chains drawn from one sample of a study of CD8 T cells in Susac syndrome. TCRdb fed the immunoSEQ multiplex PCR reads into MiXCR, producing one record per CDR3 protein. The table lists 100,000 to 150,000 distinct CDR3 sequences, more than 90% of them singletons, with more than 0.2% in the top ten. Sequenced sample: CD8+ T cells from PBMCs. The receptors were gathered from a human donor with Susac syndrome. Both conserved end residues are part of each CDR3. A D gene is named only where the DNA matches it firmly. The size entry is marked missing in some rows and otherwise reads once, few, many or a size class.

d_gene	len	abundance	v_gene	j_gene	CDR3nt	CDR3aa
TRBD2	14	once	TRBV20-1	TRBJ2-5	TGCAGTGCTGTAGCGGGGGGGTACCAAGAGACCCAGTACTTC	CSAVAGGYQETQYF
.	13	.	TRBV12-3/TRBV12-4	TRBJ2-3	TGTGCCAGCAGTTTGGCAGGGTGGGATACGCAGTATTTT	CASSLAGWDTQYF
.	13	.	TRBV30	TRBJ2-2	TGTGCCTGGAGTCCAACACAAACCGGGGAGCTGTTTTTT	CAWSPTQTGELFF
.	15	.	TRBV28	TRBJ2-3	TGTGCCAGCAGTTTACTATATGACCGGGGAGATACGCAGTATTTT	CASSLLYDRGDTQYF
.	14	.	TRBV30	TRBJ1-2	TGTGCCTGGGCTGGGTTAACAGGGAACTATGGCTACACCTTC	CAWAGLTGNYGYTF
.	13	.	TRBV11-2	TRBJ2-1	TGTGCCAGCAGCTTGAATCAATACAATGAGCAGTTCTTC	CASSLNQYNEQFF
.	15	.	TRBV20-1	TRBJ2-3	TGCAGTGCCCCCAGGGTGGCGGGATATACAGATACGCAGTATTTT	CSAPRVAGYTDTQYF
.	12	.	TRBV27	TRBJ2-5	TGTGCTACGCAGGGTCCAACGGAGACCCAGTACTTC	CATQGPTETQYF
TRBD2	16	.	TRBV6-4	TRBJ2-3	TGTGCCAGCAGTGACGTCGGGGGGGGTTCCACAGATACGCAGTATTTT	CASSDVGGGSTDTQYF
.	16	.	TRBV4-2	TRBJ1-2	TGTGCCAGCAGCCAAGGGTCCGCAGGACGACCGGATGGCTACACCTTC	CASSQGSAGRPDGYTF
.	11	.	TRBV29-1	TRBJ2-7	TGCAGCGTTGTCTCGATCTACGAGCAGTACTTC	CSVVSIYEQYF
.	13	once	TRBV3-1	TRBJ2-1	TGTGCCAGCAGCCCTCAAGGGGCGCATGAGCAGTTCTTC	CASSPQGAHEQFF
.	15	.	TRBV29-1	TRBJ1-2	TGCAGCGTTGAAGTAGAGGAGGGGACACCCTATGGCTACACCTTC	CSVEVEEGTPYGYTF
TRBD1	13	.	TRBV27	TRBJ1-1	TGTGCCAGCAGTTCGACAGGGGCGGATGAAGCTTTCTTT	CASSSTGADEAFF
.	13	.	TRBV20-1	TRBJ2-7	TGCAGTGCTCCCGGGACGAGGATTTACGAGCAGTACTTC	CSAPGTRIYEQYF
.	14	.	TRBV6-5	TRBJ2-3	TGTGCCAGCAGTTACGCGGACGAGCGAAATACGCAGTATTTT	CASSYADERNTQYF
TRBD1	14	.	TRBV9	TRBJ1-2	TGTGCCAGCAGCGTAGAGACAGGGCTCGCTGGCTACACCTTC	CASSVETGLAGYTF
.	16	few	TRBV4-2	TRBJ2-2	TGTGCCAGCAGCCAAGATTTGCGTTCCAACACCGGGGAGCTGTTTTTT	CASSQDLRSNTGELFF
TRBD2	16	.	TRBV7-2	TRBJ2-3	TGTGCCAGCAGGCCCGGGACTAGCGGGAGCACAGATACGCAGTATTTT	CASRPGTSGSTDTQYF
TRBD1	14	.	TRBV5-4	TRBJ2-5	TGTGCCAGCAGCCCGGACAGGAGTCAAGAGACCCAGTACTTC	CASSPDRSQETQYF
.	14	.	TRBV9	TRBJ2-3	TGTGCCAGCAGCCGGCGGGGCCCCACAGATACGCAGTATTTT	CASSRRGPTDTQYF
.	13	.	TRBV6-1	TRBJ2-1	TGTGCCAGCAGTGAAGCTGGGGTACTAGCAGCGTTCTTC	CASSEAGVLAAFF
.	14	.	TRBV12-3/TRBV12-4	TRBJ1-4	TGTGCCAGCAGGGGGACCGACGCCCGAGGAGAACTGTTTTTT	CASRGTDARGELFF
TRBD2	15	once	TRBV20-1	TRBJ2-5	TGCAGTGCTTATATAGCGGGAGGGTACCAAGAGACCCAGTACTTC	CSAYIAGGYQETQYF
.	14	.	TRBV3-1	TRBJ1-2	TGTGCCAGCAGCCAAGTAAGGGTAGTAACACCCACCACCTTC	CASSQVRVVTPTTF
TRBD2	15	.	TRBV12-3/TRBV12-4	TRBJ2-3	TGTGCCAGCACGACTAGCGGGAGGGCGGCAGATACGCAGTATTTT	CASTTSGRAADTQYF
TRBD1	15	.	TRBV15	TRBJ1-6	TGTGCCACCAGCAGAGTTGGGACAGGCCGTTCACCCCTCCACTTT	CATSRVGTGRSPLHF
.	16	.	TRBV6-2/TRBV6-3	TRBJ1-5	TGTGCCAGCACCCAGGTCCCTAGACAGCCACATCAGCCCCAGCATTTT	CASTQVPRQPHQPQHF
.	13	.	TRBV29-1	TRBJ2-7	TGCAGCGTTGTAACCGGGGGCCACTACGAGCAGTACTTC	CSVVTGGHYEQYF
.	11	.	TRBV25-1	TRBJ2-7	TGTGCCAGCGGCGCAGGGAGCGAGCAGTACTTC	CASGAGSEQYF
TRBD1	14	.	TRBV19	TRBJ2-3	TGTGCCAGTAGTATCGGACAGGGGTCGGATACGCAGTATTTT	CASSIGQGSDTQYF
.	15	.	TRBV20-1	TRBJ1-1	TGCAGTGCTAGACTAGGGGGGGGAAGGAACACTGAAGCTTTCTTT	CSARLGGGRNTEAFF
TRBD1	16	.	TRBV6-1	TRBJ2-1	TGTGCCAGCAGGCCCGGGACAGGGCGAGGGTACAATGAGCAGTTCTTC	CASRPGTGRGYNEQFF
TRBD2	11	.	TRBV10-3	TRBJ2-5	TGTGCCATCAGTGACCTAGCGGCCCAGTACTTC	CAISDLAAQYF
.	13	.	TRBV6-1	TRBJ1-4	TGTGCCAGCAGTGGGCGGGCTAATGAAAAACTGTTTTTT	CASSGRANEKLFF
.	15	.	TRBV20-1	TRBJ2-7	TGCAGTGCCTTCGTCTGGGGTGGGGTTTCCTACGAGCAGTACTTC	CSAFVWGGVSYEQYF
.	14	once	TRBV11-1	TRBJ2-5	TGTGCCAGCAGCTTAGTCGCGGGGCTAGAGACCCAGTACTTC	CASSLVAGLETQYF
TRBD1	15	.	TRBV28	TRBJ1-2	TGTGCCAGCAGTGGGGGTGGCAGGGGGACCTATGGCTACACCTTC	CASSGGGRGTYGYTF
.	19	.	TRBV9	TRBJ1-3	TGTGCCAGCAGCGCAGAACCCATAGATAGAGGTGGCTCTGGAAACACCATATATTTT	CASSAEPIDRGGSGNTIYF
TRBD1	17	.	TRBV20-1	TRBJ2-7	TGCAGTGCTAGAGATATTCGGGCCGACAGGGGGCCCGACGAGCAGTACTTC	CSARDIRADRGPDEQYF
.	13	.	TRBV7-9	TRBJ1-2	TGTGCCAGCAGCCCGACAGCCTCCTATGGCTACACCTTC	CASSPTASYGYTF
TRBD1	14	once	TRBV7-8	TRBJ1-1	TGTGCCAGCAGCTCCGGGACAGGGCCCACTGAAGCTTTCTTT	CASSSGTGPTEAFF
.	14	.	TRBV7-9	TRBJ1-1	TGTGCCAGCAGCCCTCTCGGGGGAGACACTGAAGCTTTCTTT	CASSPLGGDTEAFF
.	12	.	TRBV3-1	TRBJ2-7	TGTGCCAGCAGCCAAGATGTCTACGAGCAGTACTTC	CASSQDVYEQYF
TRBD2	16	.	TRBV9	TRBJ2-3	TGTGCCAGCAGCCCCTTTAACGGGGGGGGTGTGGATACGCAGTATTTT	CASSPFNGGGVDTQYF
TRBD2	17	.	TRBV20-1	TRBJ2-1	TGCAGTGCTAGAGATCAGGAACTAGCGGGGAAGGGGAATGAGCAGTTCTTC	CSARDQELAGKGNEQFF
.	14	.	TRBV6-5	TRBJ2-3	TGTGCCAGCAGTCACCTATCTAGCACAGATACGCAGTATTTT	CASSHLSSTDTQYF
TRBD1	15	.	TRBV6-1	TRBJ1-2	TGTGCCAGCGGGATAGGGGACAGGGGAGGTTATGGCTACACCTTC	CASGIGDRGGYGYTF
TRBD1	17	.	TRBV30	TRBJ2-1	TGTGCCTGGAGTGGGACAGGGGGTCCGGGCTCCTACAATGAGCAGTTCTTC	CAWSGTGGPGSYNEQFF
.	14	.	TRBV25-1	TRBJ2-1	TGTGCCAGCAGTGCAGCGACCGACTACAATGAGCAGTTCTTC	CASSAATDYNEQFF
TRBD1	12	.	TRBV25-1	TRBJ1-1	TGTGCCAGCAGACAGGGGTTTACTGAAGCTTTCTTT	CASRQGFTEAFF
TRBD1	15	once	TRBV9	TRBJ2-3	TGTGCCAGCAGCGCGGGACAGGTGAGCACAGATACGCAGTATTTT	CASSAGQVSTDTQYF